The T cell receptor beta chain described here comes from a study of blood T cells in healthy people across ages. Germline CDR1 is SGHDT and CDR2 is YYEEEE. The CDR3 is made up of 15 amino acids. Trimming cost V 4 bases and J 5 bases; bases outside gene matches: 6. Sample-barcoded 5' priming and a J-beta primer mix drove a second PCR of about 6 to 11 cycles. TCRdb reprocessed the 5' RACE reads with MiXCR, giving one entry per CDR3 protein. The sample comprises about 1 million distinct CDR3 sequences, roughly a quarter of which are singletons, and 0.65% to 0.95% rests with the top ten. The sample was also reused in another study, on T cells of mothers and their children.

This sequence was found in a girl aged 2 to 9 in good health. Material: blood. V gene TRBV5-6 combines with J gene TRBJ2-7, with 13 bases aligning to TRBD2. CDR3 loop: CASSPPGLAGDEQYF. The DNA for the CDR3 is TGTGCCAGCAGCCCTCCCGGACTAGCGGGGGACGAGCAGTACTTC.